This TCR beta chain stems from a study of regulatory T cells in long-lasting Graves disease. iRepertoire HTBI primers and Arm-PCR of CDR3 regions built TCR beta libraries. TCRdb analysed the multiplex PCR reads with MiXCR anew, one entry per CDR3 protein. The sample holds about 520,000 distinct CDR3 sequences; 12% are singletons and the top ten take more than 8%. CDR3 length: 14 amino acids. CDR1 and CDR2 from the germline V gene are SNHLY and FYNNEI. With V trimmed by 9 bases and J by 4 bases, 7 bases remained unmatched. This clonotype came up many times. Time point of the sample: newly diagnosed GD, antithyroid drugs for less than 3 months. With RNA extracted from PBMCs as input, the TCR library was made. A roughly 10-milliliter sample of peripheral blood was drawn into EDTA tubes. These same data were also listed under a study on T cells in Graves' hyperthyroidism and ophthalmopathy. That study reports: The definition of stable Graves' hyperthyroidism was no ophthalmopathy progression within 18 months.

Sequencing was performed on peripheral blood mononuclear cells (PBMCs), taken at new diagnosis, from a patient treated with antithyroid drugs. The V call is TRBV2, the J call TRBJ2-1; TRBD2 matches 9 bases. The TCR was taken from a woman aged 25 to 45 with Graves disease. CDR3 DNA: TGTGCCAGTCAGCGGGAGGAGTCATACAATGAGCAGTTCTTC. The encoded protein is CASQREESYNEQFF.